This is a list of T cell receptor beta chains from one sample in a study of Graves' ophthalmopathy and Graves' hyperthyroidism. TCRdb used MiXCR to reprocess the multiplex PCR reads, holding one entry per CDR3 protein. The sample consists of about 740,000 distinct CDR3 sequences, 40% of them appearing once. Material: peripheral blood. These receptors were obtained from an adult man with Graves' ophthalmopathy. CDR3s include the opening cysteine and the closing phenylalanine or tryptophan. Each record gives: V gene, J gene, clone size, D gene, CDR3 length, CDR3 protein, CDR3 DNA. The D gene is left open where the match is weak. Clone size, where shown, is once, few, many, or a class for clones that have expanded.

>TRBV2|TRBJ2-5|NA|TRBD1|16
CASTSWAGGGQETQYF
TGTGCCAGCACCTCATGGGCAGGGGGCGGCCAAGAGACCCAGTACTTC
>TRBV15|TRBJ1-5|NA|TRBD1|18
CATSSPRTGGVGNQPQHF
TGTGCCACCAGCAGTCCCCGGACAGGGGGCGTTGGCAATCAGCCCCAGCATTTT
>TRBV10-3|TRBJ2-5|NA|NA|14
CAISETAREETQYF
TGTGCCATCAGTGAAACCGCGAGGGAAGAGACCCAGTACTTC
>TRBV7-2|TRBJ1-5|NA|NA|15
CASSDIQVSNQPQHF
TGTGCCAGCAGTGATATACAGGTTAGCAATCAGCCCCAGCATTTT
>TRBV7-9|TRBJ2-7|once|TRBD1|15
CASSQQQRQGIEQYF
TGTGCCAGCAGCCAACAGCAGAGACAGGGAATCGAGCAGTACTTC
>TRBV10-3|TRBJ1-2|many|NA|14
CAISGADTNYGYTF
TGTGCCATCAGTGGGGCAGACACAAACTATGGCTACACCTTC
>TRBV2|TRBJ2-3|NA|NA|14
CASGGGPPTDTQYF
TGTGCCAGCGGGGGGGGGCCTCCTACAGATACGCAGTATTTT
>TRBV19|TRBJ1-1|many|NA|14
CASSIHGPGAEAFF
TGTGCCAGTAGTATCCACGGACCTGGAGCAGAAGCTTTCTTT
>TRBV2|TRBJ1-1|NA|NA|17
CASSEALQGTGGTEAFF
TGTGCCAGCAGTGAAGCGCTTCAGGGAACCGGGGGCACTGAAGCTTTCTTT
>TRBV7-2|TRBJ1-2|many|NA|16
CASSRRRARAGYGYTF
TGTGCCAGCAGCCGACGCCGGGCCCGGGCTGGCTATGGCTACACCTTC
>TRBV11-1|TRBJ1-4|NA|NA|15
CASSLKAEGCEKLFF
TGTGCCAGCAGCTTAAAAGCCGAGGGATGCGAAAAACTGTTTTTT
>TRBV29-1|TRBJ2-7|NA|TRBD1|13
CSVGDRETYEQYF
TGCAGCGTCGGTGACAGGGAGACCTACGAGCAGTACTTC
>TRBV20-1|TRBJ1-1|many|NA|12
CSATVRGTEAFF
TGCAGTGCTACAGTTCGGGGGACTGAAGCTTTCTTT
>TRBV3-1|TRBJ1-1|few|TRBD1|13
CASSHTTGAEAFF
TGTGCCAGCAGCCACACGACAGGGGCAGAGGCTTTCTTT
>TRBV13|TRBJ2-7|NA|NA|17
CASSPNLGNSYTYEQYF
TGTGCCAGCAGCCCCAACTTGGGCAATTCCTATACCTACGAGCAGTACTTC
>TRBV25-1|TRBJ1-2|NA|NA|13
CACSARIGLGYTF
NA
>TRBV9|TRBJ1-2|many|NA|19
CASSVDRLGLLSASDGYTF
TGTGCCAGCAGCGTAGATAGACTCGGGCTACTCTCGGCTAGCGATGGCTACACCTTC
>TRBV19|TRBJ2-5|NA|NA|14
CASSIRHRQETQYF
TGTGCCAGTAGTATTAGGCACCGCCAAGAGACCCAGTACTTC
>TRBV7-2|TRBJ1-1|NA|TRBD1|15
CASSVTGVKNTEAFF
TGTGCCAGCAGCGTCACAGGGGTAAAGAACACTGAAGCTTTCTTT
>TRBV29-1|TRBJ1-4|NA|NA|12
CSVDEQGQGLFF
TGCAGCGTTGATGAGCAGGGCCAGGGACTGTTTTTT
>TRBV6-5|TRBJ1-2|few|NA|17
CASSYSIWGGRNYGYTF
TGTGCCAGCAGTTACTCCATCTGGGGGGGAAGGAACTATGGCTACACCTTC
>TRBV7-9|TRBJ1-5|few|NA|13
CASSRGLEQPQHF
TGTGCCAGCAGCCGGGGGCTAGAGCAGCCCCAGCATTTT
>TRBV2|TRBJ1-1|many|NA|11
CASRGLTEAFF
TGTGCCAGCAGGGGGCTCACTGAAGCTTTCTTT
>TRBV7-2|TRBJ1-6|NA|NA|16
CASSPWATGANSPLHF
TGTGCCAGCAGCCCGTGGGCGACAGGCGCCAATTCACCCCTCCACTTT
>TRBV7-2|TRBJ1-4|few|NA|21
CASSSQTFWTEIDTTNEKLFF
TGTGCCAGCAGCTCCCAAACCTTCTGGACGGAAATAGATACAACTAATGAAAAACTGTTTTTT
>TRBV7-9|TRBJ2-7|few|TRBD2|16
CASSLGTGLAGSEQYF
TGTGCCAGCAGCTTAGGAACGGGACTAGCGGGATCCGAGCAGTACTTC
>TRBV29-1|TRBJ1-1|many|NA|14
CSVDRRGRGTEAFF
TGCAGCGTTGATCGACGGGGCCGAGGCACTGAAGCTTTCTTT
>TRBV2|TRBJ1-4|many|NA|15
CASSQDRRDNEKLFF
TGTGCCAGCAGCCAAGACAGGCGCGATAATGAAAAACTGTTTTTT
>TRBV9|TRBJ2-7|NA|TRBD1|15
CASSLSWTGGYEQYF
TGTGCCAGCAGCCTATCCTGGACAGGGGGCTACGAGCAGTACTTC
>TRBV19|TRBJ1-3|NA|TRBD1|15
CASSNYRGPGNTIYF
TGTGCCAGTAGTAACTACAGGGGCCCTGGAAACACCATATATTTT
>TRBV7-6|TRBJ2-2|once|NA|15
CASSPLIGRTGELFF
TGTGCCAGCAGCCCGCTGATCGGGCGGACCGGGGAGCTGTTTTTT
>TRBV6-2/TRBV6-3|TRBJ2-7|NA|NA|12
CASSKSRVEQYF
TGTGCCAGCAGCAAGTCAAGGGTTGAGCAGTACTTC
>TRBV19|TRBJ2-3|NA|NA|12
CASSEGSDTQYF
TGTGCCAGTAGTGAAGGGTCCGATACGCAGTATTTT
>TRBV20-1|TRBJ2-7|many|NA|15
CSARDRRAVSYEQYF
TGCAGTGCTAGAGATCGTCGCGCAGTCTCCTACGAGCAGTACTTC
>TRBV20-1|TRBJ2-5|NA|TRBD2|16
CSPHLGLEGGQETQYF
TGCAGTCCCCACCTGGGACTAGAGGGGGGCCAAGAGACCCAGTACTTC
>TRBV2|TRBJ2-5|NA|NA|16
CASSPPGVSSVETQYF
TGTGCCAGCAGCCCCCCTGGGGTATCGTCGGTGGAGACCCAGTACTTC
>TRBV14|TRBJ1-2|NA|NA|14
CASSQNQGLYGYTF
TGTGCCAGCAGCCAAAATCAGGGCCTCTATGGCTACACCTTC
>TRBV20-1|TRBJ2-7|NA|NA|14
CSARELGMGYEQYF
TGCAGTGCTAGAGAGCTTGGAATGGGGTACGAGCAGTACTTC
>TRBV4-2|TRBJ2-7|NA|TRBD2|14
CASSERGGRYEQYF
TGTGCCAGCAGCGAGCGGGGGGGCCGGTACGAGCAGTACTTC
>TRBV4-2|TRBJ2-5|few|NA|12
CASGAVQETQYF
TGTGCCAGCGGCGCGGTACAAGAGACCCAGTACTTC
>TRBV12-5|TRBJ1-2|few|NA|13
CASGPEGGGGYTF
TGTGCTAGTGGCCCGGAGGGGGGTGGGGGCTACACCTTC
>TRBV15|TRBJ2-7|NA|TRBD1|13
CATSDRAYYEQYF
TGTGCCACCTCGGACAGGGCATACTACGAGCAGTACTTC
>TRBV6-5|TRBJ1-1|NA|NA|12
CASSSLYTEAFF
TGTGCCAGCAGTTCCTTATACACTGAAGCTTTCTTT
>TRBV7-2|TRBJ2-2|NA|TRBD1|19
CASSLLLYAQGVNTGELFF
TGTGCCAGCAGCTTACTCCTTTATGCACAGGGGGTAAACACCGGGGAGCTGTTTTTT